What follows is one T cell receptor beta chain and its context. It has no known antigen specificity. Base qualities are missing; no much larger clone stands one base away. The germline ends are 12 bases apart after V is trimmed by 11 bases and J by 4 bases. The CDR3, cysteine through phenylalanine, is 11 amino acids long. Just the 33-base CDR3 DNA is kept, in frame starting at base 1. Looking up the germline V gene yields CDR1 MDHEN and CDR2 SYDVKM. The data were taken from a study of radiotherapy plus CTLA-4 blockade in lung cancer (dated by TCRdb to the late 2010s). About the study as a whole: Objective responses were observed in 18% of enrolled patients, and disease control was achieved in approximately 30%. The paper's findings and limits, for the study overall: After treatment with radiotherapy and ipilimumab, TCR clones that originated in tumors expanded in peripheral blood. Increased serum interferon-beta after radiation, together with early dynamic changes in blood T cell clones, were reported to be the strongest predictors of response.

The study tested focal radiation therapy combined with CTLA-4 blockade (ipilimumab) in patients with chemo-refractory metastatic non-small-cell lung cancer. The library was obtained by the immunoSEQ multiplex PCR assay. Not all clones reach the TCRdb copy of this immuneACCESS table, which keeps in-frame sequences only. Checked studies attribute under half of the gap to unresolved V genes and leave the rest unexplained. Counted in this sample were about 59,000 clones; around 68% of them appeared once. The top ten hold roughly 8.7% of the sample. The material sequenced was peripheral blood, taken from a patient treated with radiotherapy plus ipilimumab. This clonotype was obtained from a human donor with non-small cell lung cancer whose response to radiotherapy plus ipilimumab could not be evaluated. This chain is built from TRBV28 and TRBJ2-7; a tentative D match to TRBD1 spans 5 bases. The DNA sequence reads TGTGCCGCCCAGGGTCTTTACGAGCAGTACTTC. Its protein reads: CAAQGLYEQYF.